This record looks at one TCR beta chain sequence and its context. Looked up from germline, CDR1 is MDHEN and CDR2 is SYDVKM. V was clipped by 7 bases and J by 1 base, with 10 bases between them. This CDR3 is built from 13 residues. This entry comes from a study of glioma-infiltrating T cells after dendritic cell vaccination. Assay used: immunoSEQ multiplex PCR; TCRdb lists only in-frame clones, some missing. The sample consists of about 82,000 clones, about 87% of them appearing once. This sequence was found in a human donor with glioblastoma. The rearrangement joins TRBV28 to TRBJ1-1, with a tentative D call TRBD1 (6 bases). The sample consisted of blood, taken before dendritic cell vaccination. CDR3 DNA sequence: TGTGCCAGCATCACAGGGCCGAACACTGAAGCTTTCTTT. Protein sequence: CASITGPNTEAFF.